These T cell receptor beta chains were read from a single sample in a study of T cells in Graves' hyperthyroidism and ophthalmopathy. TCRdb independently ran MiXCR on the multiplex PCR reads; one entry per CDR3 protein. Of hundreds of thousands of distinct CDR3 sequences listed, more than 20% were seen once; the top ten hold over 30%. The sequencing sample was made of blood. The source is a man aged 30 to 39 with Graves' ophthalmopathy. Each CDR3 is given with its conserved first and last residue.

v_gene: TRBV5-1
j_gene: TRBJ2-5
CDR3aa: CASSLRGGPGETQYF

v_gene: TRBV7-2
j_gene: TRBJ2-7
CDR3aa: CASSVTSGGNYEQYF

v_gene: TRBV19
j_gene: TRBJ1-5
CDR3aa: CASSITTSNQPQHF

v_gene: TRBV3-1
j_gene: TRBJ2-5
CDR3aa: CASSHFRLNQETQYF

v_gene: TRBV11-3
j_gene: TRBJ2-2
CDR3aa: CASSTGTPNTGELFF

v_gene: TRBV6-1
j_gene: TRBJ1-6
CDR3aa: CASSAGTYNSPLHF

v_gene: TRBV4-1
j_gene: TRBJ2-1
CDR3aa: CASSQVGAGVGYNEQFF

v_gene: TRBV6-1
j_gene: TRBJ2-2
CDR3aa: CASSPRGLSGELFF

v_gene: TRBV3-1
j_gene: TRBJ2-5
CDR3aa: CASSRAAQETQYF

v_gene: TRBV6-2/TRBV6-3
j_gene: TRBJ2-3
CDR3aa: CASSYSNSMSTDTQYF

v_gene: TRBV5-1
j_gene: TRBJ2-7
CDR3aa: CASTPRGQRDEQYF

v_gene: TRBV10-2
j_gene: TRBJ2-5
CDR3aa: CASTDYQETQYF

v_gene: TRBV5-1
j_gene: TRBJ2-7
CDR3aa: CASSPQAGEQYF

v_gene: TRBV20-1
j_gene: TRBJ2-3
CDR3aa: CSARDLGRDLEDTQYF

v_gene: TRBV28
j_gene: TRBJ2-7
CDR3aa: CASSSRESLGEQYF

v_gene: TRBV28
j_gene: TRBJ2-7
CDR3aa: CASGRGVDEQYF

v_gene: TRBV25-1
j_gene: TRBJ2-2
CDR3aa: CASSAVVQFGGAGTGELFF

v_gene: TRBV28
j_gene: TRBJ1-2
CDR3aa: CASSRDRDLYGYTF

v_gene: TRBV28
j_gene: TRBJ1-5
CDR3aa: CASSLSQGGSNQPQHF

v_gene: TRBV10-3
j_gene: TRBJ2-5
CDR3aa: CAISESNQETQYF

v_gene: TRBV20-1
j_gene: TRBJ2-3
CDR3aa: CSAPGLAGGTDTQYF

v_gene: TRBV7-2
j_gene: TRBJ2-7
CDR3aa: CASSLVPIWREQYF

v_gene: TRBV6-2/TRBV6-3
j_gene: TRBJ2-1
CDR3aa: CASSYSMTNEQFF

v_gene: TRBV20-1
j_gene: TRBJ2-4
CDR3aa: CSARENKNIQYF

v_gene: TRBV6-5
j_gene: TRBJ2-1
CDR3aa: CASSSSGVKGNEQFF

v_gene: TRBV12-3/TRBV12-4
j_gene: TRBJ2-5
CDR3aa: CASGGETQYF

v_gene: TRBV30
j_gene: TRBJ2-1
CDR3aa: CAWAAGVYNEQFF

v_gene: TRBV24-1
j_gene: TRBJ1-3
CDR3aa: CATSEGSVSGNTIYF

v_gene: TRBV7-2
j_gene: TRBJ1-1
CDR3aa: CASSPRTSRNTEAFF

v_gene: TRBV13
j_gene: TRBJ2-3
CDR3aa: CASSLGMAVGNTDTQYF

v_gene: TRBV5-1
j_gene: TRBJ1-6
CDR3aa: CASSYDRSYNSPLHF

v_gene: TRBV28
j_gene: TRBJ2-7
CDR3aa: CASSSSAGGNSYEQYF

v_gene: TRBV27
j_gene: TRBJ2-1
CDR3aa: CASSPTRGTYNEQFF

v_gene: TRBV28
j_gene: TRBJ1-5
CDR3aa: CASSLRQGESNQPQHF

v_gene: TRBV18
j_gene: TRBJ2-4
CDR3aa: CASSVGVTENIQYF

v_gene: TRBV20-1
j_gene: TRBJ1-4
CDR3aa: CSARDPNNEKLFF

v_gene: TRBV20-1
j_gene: TRBJ1-1
CDR3aa: CSARDLLVTAAGAFF

v_gene: TRBV10-3
j_gene: TRBJ2-1
CDR3aa: CASRLAGGVNEQFF

v_gene: TRBV19
j_gene: TRBJ2-2
CDR3aa: CASFPGDGELFF